The present T cell receptor (beta chain) was sequenced within a study of OX40 agonist ivuxolimab in advanced cancers. Study findings and constraints: In CD8+ T cells, expanded clones were on average more numerous than in CD4+.

Data came from immunoSEQ multiplex PCR; TCRdb stores just in-frame clones and leaves some out. The sample includes roughly 25,000 clones, approximately 80% of them seen just once. The V gene lost 0 bases and the J gene lost 4 bases, with 16 bases spanning the gap. Germline CDR1 is SGHNT and CDR2 is YENEEA. The CDR3 has 17 amino acids. Researchers took blood at baseline, on cycle 4 day 1, and on cycle 7 day 1. Points on this clone: Its antigen is undetermined.

This clonotype was obtained from an adult with an advanced solid tumor such as melanoma, head and neck, liver or kidney cancer. This chain joins TRBV11-3 and TRBJ2-1; no clear D. Material: CD4+ or CD8+ T cells sorted from blood, obtained in a trial of the OX40 agonist ivuxolimab. This CDR3 is CASSLDSQRLSYNEQFF. For the CDR3, the DNA is TGTGCCAGCAGCTTAGATTCACAGCGTCTCAGTTACAATGAGCAGTTCTTC. Together with reference TRBV11-3 and TRBJ2-1, the CDR3 gives the full variable domain: EAGVVQSPRYKIIEKKQPVAFWCNPISGHNTLYWYLQNLGQGPELLIRYENEEAVDDSQLPKDRFSAERLKGVDSTLKIQPAELGDSAVYLCASSLDSQRLSYNEQFFGPGTRLTVL.